Presented here are 7 T cell receptor beta chains from one specimen sequenced in a study of Ad26.COV2.S vaccination and SARS-CoV-2 variants. Treatment: about 20 received Ad26.COV2.S at low or high dose, single or two shots; about 5 received placebo; per-sample allocation not given. Sampling was performed 63 days after the first vaccine or placebo injection. Only in-frame clones appear in the TCRdb table, and some are missing; sequencing was by immunoSEQ multiplex PCR. The sample consists of 350,000 to 500,000 clones, 90% of them appearing once. Sequencing was performed on peripheral blood, taken in a trial of Ad26.COV2.S vaccine versus placebo. These receptors all stem from a person aged 18-65 years who received the Ad26.COV2.S COVID-19 vaccine or a placebo.

The chain combines TRBV12-5 with TRBJ2-3; 9 bases align to TRBD2. CDR1 is LGHNT, CDR2 FRNRAP, per germline. Trimming at V came to 3 bases and at J to 1 base, leaving 5 bases not matched to a gene. This CDR3 is 16 amino acids long. Here the CDR3 DNA reads TGTGCTAGTGGTTTAGGGGAGCGGGAGGGCACAGATACGCAGTATTTT. It codes for CASGLGEREGTDTQYF. The full variable domain, with the rest looked up from reference TRBV12-5 and TRBJ2-3, is DARVTQTPRHKVTEMGQEVTMRCQPILGHNTVFWYRQTMMQGLELLAYFRNRAPLDDSGMPKDRFSAEMPDATLATLKIQPSEPRDSAVYFCASGLGEREGTDTQYFGPGTRLTVL.

This CDR3 is CASSSIIFLAEGNEQFF. CDR3 in DNA: TGTGCCAGCAGCTCGATAATATTCCTAGCCGAAGGGAATGAGCAGTTCTTC. The V gene is TRBV7-9, the J gene TRBJ2-1, with a possible D match to TRBD2 (5 bases). This CDR3 is 17 amino acids long. Germline V CDR1 and CDR2: SEHNR, FQNEAQ (reference sequence). V was cut by 4 bases and J by 7 bases, with 23 bases left in between.

The chain employs TRBV20-1 and TRBJ2-5; D is undetermined. The V end was cut by 3 bases, the J end by 3 bases, with 5 bases between. The CDR3 runs 11 residues. Germline lookup yields CDR1 DFQATT and CDR2 SNEGSKA (reference sequence). The CDR3 loop reads CSASGEETQYF. For the CDR3, the DNA is TGCAGTGCTAGCGGAGAAGAGACCCAGTACTTC.

The gene calls are TRBV9 and TRBJ2-2; TRBD2 aligns across 10 bases. This CDR3 is 18 amino acids long. In germline, CDR1 is SGDLS, CDR2 YYNGEE. V shed 0 bases, J shed 7 bases, and the junction held 12 bases outside the gene matches. The CDR3 is CASSVATRGVAGGGELFF. In DNA, the CDR3 is TGTGCCAGCAGCGTAGCTACCAGGGGGGTAGCGGGAGGCGGGGAGCTGTTTTTT.

The J gene is TRBJ2-3, the V gene TRBV27; D ambiguous. Trimming removed 0 bases at V and 0 bases at J, with 10 bases between. The germline V gene has CDR1 MNHEY and CDR2 SMNVEV (reference sequence). CDR3 length equals 16 residues. The CDR3 nucleotides read TGTGCCAGCAGTTTATCGATCGGTATCAGCACAGATACGCAGTATTTT. Translated, it gives CASSLSIGISTDTQYF.

V gene TRBV4-3 combines with J gene TRBJ2-1, with D possibly TRBD2 on 6 matching bases. V was clipped by 0 bases and J by 9 bases, with 12 bases between them. Germline V CDR1 and CDR2: LGHNA, YSLEER. The CDR3 loop spans 14 amino acids. The CDR3 nucleotides are TGCGCCAGCAGCCAAGACACCAACGGGGGTGAGCAGTTCTTC. Protein sequence: CASSQDTNGGEQFF.

The chain employs TRBV13 and TRBJ1-3, with D unclear. Between the trimmed V and J ends, which lost 5 bases and 4 bases, there was a span of 21 bases. The CDR3 consists of 17 residues. Germline lookup yields CDR1 PRHDT and CDR2 FYEKMQ (reference sequence). The CDR3 DNA reads TGTGCCAGCAGCGACCAATCCGGACGCAGTTTGGGAAACACCATATATTTT. It specifies CASSDQSGRSLGNTIYF.